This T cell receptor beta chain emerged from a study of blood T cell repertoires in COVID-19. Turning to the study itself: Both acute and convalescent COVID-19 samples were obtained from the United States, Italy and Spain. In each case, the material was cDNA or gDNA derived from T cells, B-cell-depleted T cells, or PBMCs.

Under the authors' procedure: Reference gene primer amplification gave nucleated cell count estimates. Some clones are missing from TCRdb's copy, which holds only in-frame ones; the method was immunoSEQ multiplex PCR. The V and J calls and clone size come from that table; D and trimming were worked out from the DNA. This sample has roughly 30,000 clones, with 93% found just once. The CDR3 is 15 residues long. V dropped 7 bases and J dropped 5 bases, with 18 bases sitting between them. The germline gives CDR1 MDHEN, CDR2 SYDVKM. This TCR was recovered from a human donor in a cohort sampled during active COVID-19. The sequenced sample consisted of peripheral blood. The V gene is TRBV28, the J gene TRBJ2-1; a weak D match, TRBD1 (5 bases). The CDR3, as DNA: TGTGCCAGCACCCCCTGGCAGGGCACGGACAATGAGCAGTTCTTC. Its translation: CASTPWQGTDNEQFF.